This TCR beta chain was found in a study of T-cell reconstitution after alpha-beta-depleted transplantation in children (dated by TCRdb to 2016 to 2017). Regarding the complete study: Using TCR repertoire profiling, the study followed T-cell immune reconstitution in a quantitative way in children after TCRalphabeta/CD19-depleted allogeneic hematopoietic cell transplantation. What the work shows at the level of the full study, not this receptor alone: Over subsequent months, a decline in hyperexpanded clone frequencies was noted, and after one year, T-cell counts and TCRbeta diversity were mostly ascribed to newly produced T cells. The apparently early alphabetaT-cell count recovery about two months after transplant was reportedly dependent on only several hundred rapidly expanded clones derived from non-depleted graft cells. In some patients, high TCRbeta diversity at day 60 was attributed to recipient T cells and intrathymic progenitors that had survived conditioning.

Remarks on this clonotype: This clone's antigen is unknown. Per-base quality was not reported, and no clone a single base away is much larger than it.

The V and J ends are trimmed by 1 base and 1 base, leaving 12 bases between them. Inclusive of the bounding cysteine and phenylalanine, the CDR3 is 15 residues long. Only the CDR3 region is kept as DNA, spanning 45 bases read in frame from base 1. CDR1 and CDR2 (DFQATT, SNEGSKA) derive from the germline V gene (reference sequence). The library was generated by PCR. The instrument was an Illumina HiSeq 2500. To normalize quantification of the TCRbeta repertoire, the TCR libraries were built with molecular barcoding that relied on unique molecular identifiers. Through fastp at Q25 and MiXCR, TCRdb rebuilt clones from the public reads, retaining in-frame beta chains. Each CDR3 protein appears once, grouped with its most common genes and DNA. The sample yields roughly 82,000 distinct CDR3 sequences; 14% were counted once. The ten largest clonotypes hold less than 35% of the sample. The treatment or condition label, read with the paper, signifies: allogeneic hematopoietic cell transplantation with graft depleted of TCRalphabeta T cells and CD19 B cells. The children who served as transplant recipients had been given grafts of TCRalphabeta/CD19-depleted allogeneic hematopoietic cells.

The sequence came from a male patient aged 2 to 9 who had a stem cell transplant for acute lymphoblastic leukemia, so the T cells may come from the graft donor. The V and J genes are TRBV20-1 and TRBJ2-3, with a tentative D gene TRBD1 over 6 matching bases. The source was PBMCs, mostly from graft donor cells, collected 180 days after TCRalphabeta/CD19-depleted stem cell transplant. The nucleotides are TGCAGTGCTAGAGGGCCGGGACACCGCACAGATACGCAGTATTTT. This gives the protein CSARGPGHRTDTQYF.